Listed below are T cell receptor beta chains from one sample, sequenced in a study of T cell repertoires in cytomegalovirus infection. A single record per CDR3 protein comes from TCRdb applying MiXCR to the reads. The repertoire holds 560,000 or so distinct CDR3 sequences, with approximately 15% as singletons. What was sequenced was CD8+ T cells from PBMCs. The receptor set was obtained from a human donor in good health (CMV status not recorded). Some clones in this sample may be carry-over from other donors' samples. Both conserved end residues are part of each CDR3.

len	v_gene	CDR3aa
16	TRBV7-9	CASSTLTSGRGQTQYF
16	TRBV7-6	CASSQTTGLRDGELFF
14	TRBV6-1	CASSGGQSNQPQHF
16	TRBV7-9	CASSAIEGFGVNEQFF
13	TRBV5-6	CASSPDTGHEAFF
13	TRBV27	CASSRGGLYGYTF
14	TRBV4-1	CASSQGADFEKLFF
13	TRBV4-1	CASSRRGAETQYF
16	TRBV7-3	CASSPRRRGENTEAFF
15	TRBV20-1	CSARGQSGSTDTQYF
14	TRBV27	CASSFGDSSGEQFF
15	TRBV5-6	CASSSVRTGANEQFF
13	TRBV28	CASRGWEGNEQYF
13	TRBV7-9	CASSGGGVGTQYF
17	TRBV7-9	CASSKLMTRDGKETQYF
13	TRBV27	CASKGTLDQPQHF
15	TRBV6-6	CASSYEGLSDNEQFF
11	TRBV7-9	CASSLGSAQYF
15	TRBV11-2	CASSPLRDTGYEQYF
17	TRBV30	CAWSISLVAGGIYEQYF
14	TRBV7-2	CASSSSGRGETQYF
14	TRBV20-1	CSATGREDTDTQYF
15	TRBV27	CASSSFGTGGNEQYF
16	TRBV6-1	CASSEGYGAAAYEQYF
13	TRBV29-1	CSGAISRVTEAFF
14	TRBV29-1	CSVFPDRGEETQYF
16	TRBV28	CASSLTTGIPLSEQYF
12	TRBV7-4	CASSLVQSEQYF
15	TRBV7-6	CASSLIADRSDEQYF
14	TRBV5-1	CASSTGTGTYGYTF
14	TRBV9	CASSVDGGRNIQYF
15	TRBV19	CASSIGGRLNTEAFF
13	TRBV6-1	CASSEDRINTIYF
14	TRBV4-2	CASSQGQGSDEQFF
15	TRBV20-1	CSARKARTAGNTIYF
17	TRBV20-1	CSARVSGTSSSEDTQYF
15	TRBV12-3/TRBV12-4	CASGPGLALLETQYF
14	TRBV7-7	CASSLVAGHNEQFF
17	TRBV7-8	CASSLRQRQQRTDTQYF
14	TRBV29-1	CSAGRQGGYNEQFF
13	TRBV29-1	CSVTSGSLYEQYF
16	TRBV7-2	CASSLVSARKRNEQFF
15	TRBV20-1	CSARASATPTDTQYF
17	TRBV7-6	CASSLARTDISNYGYTF
14	TRBV18	CASSPPYFTDTQYF
15	TRBV4-1	CASSQDPGGTGELFF
16	TRBV7-9	CASSTPPGQGGEKLFF
12	TRBV2	CASSGLNTDAFF
14	TRBV6-6	CASGSSANSYEQYF
17	TRBV7-6	CASSPRLAGGSGNIQYF
13	TRBV19	CASSILPRDTQYF
13	TRBV7-3	CASSLILGDGQYF
14	TRBV7-6	CASSSDGGNQPQHF